The rows below give T cell receptor beta chains drawn from one sample of a study of blood T cell repertoires in COVID-19. Method: immunoSEQ multiplex PCR; TCRdb's copy keeps in-frame clones and lacks some. The table records 260,000 or so clones, approximately 86% of them present only once. The specimen was peripheral blood. The receptors were sampled from a young man with active or convalescent COVID-19. CDR3s include the opening cysteine and the closing phenylalanine or tryptophan. The D gene is left open where the match is weak. A clone size is listed for some rows: how often the clone was seen (once, few, many), or a class if it is expanded.

>TRBV9|NA|NA|TRBJ1-1
CASSPRGGANTEAFF
TGTGCCAGCAGCCCCCGTGGGGGGGCGAACACTGAAGCTTTCTTT
>TRBV5-5|TRBD1|once|TRBJ2-1
CASSLWDSNEQFF
TGTGCCAGCAGCTTGTGGGACAGCAATGAGCAGTTCTTC
>TRBV3-1/TRBV3-2|TRBD2|NA|TRBJ2-1
CASSSRTSGGGNEQFF
TGTGCCAGCAGCTCCAGGACTAGCGGGGGGGGAAATGAGCAGTTCTTC
>TRBV5-1|NA|NA|TRBJ1-3
CASSPAGRNSGNTIYF
TGCGCCAGCAGCCCCGCGGGACGGAACTCTGGAAACACCATATATTTT
>TRBV19|NA|few|TRBJ1-1
CASSIAGMNTEAFF
TGTGCCAGTAGTATTGCGGGGATGAACACTGAAGCTTTCTTT
>TRBV5-6|NA|once|TRBJ2-7
CASSLGGPPYEQYF
TGTGCCAGCAGCTTGGGGGGGCCCCCCTACGAGCAGTACTTC
>TRBV18|NA|NA|TRBJ2-7
CASSPLATEQYF
TGTGCCAGCTCACCGTTGGCAACCGAGCAGTACTTC
>TRBV4-1|TRBD1|NA|TRBJ1-4
CASSQGDSPNEKLFF
TGCGCCAGCAGCCAAGGGGACAGCCCGAATGAAAAACTGTTTTTT
>TRBV9|NA|NA|TRBJ1-4
CASSPLGEKLFF
TGTGCCAGCAGCCCCTTGGGCGAAAAACTGTTTTTT
>TRBV27|TRBD1|NA|TRBJ1-2
CASSKTGEDGYTF
TGTGCCAGCAGCAAGACAGGGGAGGATGGCTACACCTTC
>TRBV5-8|NA|NA|TRBJ1-1
CASPDETGSQRNTEAFF
TGTGCCAGCCCTGATGAAACAGGGTCTCAGAGAAACACTGAAGCTTTCTTT
>TRBV25-1|NA|NA|TRBJ1-5
CAPGGGLSNQPQHF
TGTGCCCCGGGCGGGGGGTTGAGCAATCAGCCCCAGCATTTT
>TRBV15|NA|once|TRBJ2-7
CATSRVGMVDEQYF
TGTGCCACCAGCAGAGTTGGCATGGTCGACGAGCAGTACTTC
>TRBV11-2|TRBD1|NA|TRBJ2-7
CASSRGTGFEQYF
TGTGCCAGCAGCCGCGGGACAGGGTTCGAGCAGTACTTC
>TRBV29-1|NA|NA|TRBJ2-5
CSVRASEVQETQYF
TGCAGCGTTAGGGCTAGCGAGGTCCAAGAGACCCAGTACTTC
>TRBV6-2/TRBV6-3|TRBD2|NA|TRBJ2-1
CASSYSVLAGGPTFF
TGTGCCAGCAGTTACTCGGTATTAGCGGGGGGGCCCACGTTCTTC
>TRBV11-2|TRBD1|NA|TRBJ2-4
CASSLLQGAQNIQYF
TGTGCCAGCAGCTTATTGCAGGGGGCCCAAAACATTCAGTACTTC
>TRBV5-6|NA|NA|TRBJ2-5
CASSSQGSQETQYF
TGTGCCAGCAGCTCCCAGGGGTCCCAAGAGACCCAGTACTTC
>TRBV11-2|NA|NA|TRBJ2-7
CASSLSPQEQYF
TGTGCCAGCAGCTTATCACCGCAGGAGCAGTACTTC
>TRBV28|TRBD1|NA|TRBJ2-1
CASRPTGLGHNEQFF
TGTGCCAGCAGACCGACAGGGTTAGGGCACAATGAGCAGTTCTTC
>TRBV5-1|TRBD2|NA|TRBJ2-7
CASSLGSGGLYEQYF
TGCGCCAGCAGCTTGGGTAGCGGGGGCCTTTACGAGCAGTACTTC
>TRBV7-9|TRBD1|NA|TRBJ1-1
CASSLAGLRDRANTEAFF
TGTGCCAGCAGCTTAGCGGGGCTTAGAGACAGGGCGAACACTGAAGCTTTCTTT
>TRBV19|TRBD1|NA|TRBJ2-1
CASSIGRGRWDRRNNEQFF
TGTGCCAGTAGTATAGGACGGGGGCGGTGGGACAGGCGAAACAATGAGCAGTTCTTC
>TRBV19|TRBD1|NA|TRBJ1-2
CASSLDRGVGYTF
TGTGCCAGTAGCCTGGACAGGGGGGTCGGCTACACCTTC
>TRBV19|TRBD1|NA|TRBJ1-1
CASSISRGQGSEAFF
TGTGCCAGTAGTATTTCCAGGGGACAGGGGAGTGAAGCTTTCTTT
>TRBV10-3|TRBD1|NA|TRBJ1-6
CAISPGGGNSPLHF
TGTGCCATCAGTCCAGGGGGAGGTAATTCACCCCTCCACTTT
>TRBV7-9|NA|once|TRBJ1-4
CASSLLRGQEVDEKLFF
TGTGCCAGCAGCTTACTCCGTGGGCAGGAGGTGGATGAAAAACTGTTTTTT
>TRBV29-1|TRBD2|NA|TRBJ2-5
CSVEGLAGRETQYF
TGCAGCGTTGAAGGACTAGCGGGCCGGGAGACCCAGTACTTC